This T cell receptor (beta chain) was identified during a study of T-cell reconstitution after alpha-beta-depleted transplantation in children. Unique molecular identifiers tagged the TCRbeta library. TCRdb recomputed calls from the PCR reads with MiXCR, one row per CDR3 protein. The table includes about 300,000 distinct CDR3 sequences, roughly 9.1% detected once. Whole-study results and caveats: Approximately two months post-transplant, alpha-beta T cells reportedly originated from several hundred expanded graft clones.

This clonotype was seen only a few times. Its antigen is not known. This clonotype originated in a boy in the first two years of life with acute myeloid leukemia, due to receive a stem cell transplant. Material: PBMCs, obtained before TCRalphabeta/CD19-depleted stem cell transplant.

The CDR3 nucleotides read TGTGCCAGCAGCCCCGCGGGGACTAGCAGCTTCTACGAGCAGTACTTC. Its translation: CASSPAGTSSFYEQYF. V gene TRBV7-9 combines with J gene TRBJ2-7; TRBD2 aligns across 9 bases. V shed 5 bases and J 3 bases; nucleotides not matched to a gene: 11. This CDR3 spans 16 amino acids. CDR1 SEHNR and CDR2 FQNEAQ come from the germline V gene (reference sequence). Drawing the rest from reference TRBV7-9 and TRBJ2-7, the complete variable domain is DTGVSQNPRHKITKRGQNVTFRCDPISEHNRLYWYRQTLGQGPEFLTYFQNEAQLEKSRLLSDRFSAERPKGSFSTLEIQRTEQGDSAMYLCASSPAGTSSFYEQYFGPGTRLTVT.